This TCR beta chain was sequenced for a study of patients and donors after allogeneic stem cell transplantation. The germline gives CDR1 LGHNA, CDR2 YSLEER. This CDR3 has 15 residues. Between the trimmed V and J ends, which lost 0 bases and 4 bases, there was a span of 9 bases. TCRdb processed the RT-PCR reads anew with MiXCR; each CDR3 protein has one entry. The table has about 230,000 distinct CDR3 sequences, roughly 13% seen once. This clonotype was seen only a few times. This clonotype was obtained from a human donor who was either an allogeneic HSCT recipient or a stem cell or donor lymphocyte infusion donor (not recorded which). It is not recorded whose cells these are; they may come from a transplant donor. Sequenced: blood, either unsorted or a sorted T cell fraction (not recorded which). This chain connects TRBV4-3 to TRBJ2-2; D not certain. CDR3 DNA sequence: TGCGCCAGCAGCCAAGATTTGAGCTCCACCGGGGAGCTGTTTTTT. Translating it yields CASSQDLSSTGELFF.